Following are 32 T cell receptor beta chains from one sample sequenced in a study of blood T cell repertoires in COVID-19. Assay: immunoSEQ multiplex PCR; the TCRdb copy retains only in-frame clones and omits some. The sample lists 300,000 to 450,000 clones; approximately 81% were seen once. The material sequenced was peripheral blood. Receptors originate from a woman younger than 30 with acute or convalescent COVID-19.

Written as DNA, the CDR3 is TGCAGCGTTCGAGTAGCGGGAAGGGGAGACACCGGGGAGCTGTTTTTT. Protein product: CSVRVAGRGDTGELFF. The chain joins TRBV29-1 to TRBJ2-2; 8 nucleotides agree with TRBD2. Germline V gene lookup returns CDR1 SQVTM and CDR2 ANQGSEA. Trimming removed 5 bases from V and 3 bases from J; junction bases left unmatched: 11. The length of the CDR3 is 16 residues.

As concerns this clone: Other nucleotide sequences in the sample specify the same CDR3. This rearrangement joins TRBV12-5 to TRBJ2-1, with D possibly TRBD2 on 5 matching bases. Trimming stripped 9 bases from V and 3 bases from J, with 15 bases between. The CDR3 is 14 residues long. In germline, CDR1 is LGHNT, CDR2 FRNRAP. CDR3 bases: TGTGCTAGCGCGGATTTAGCGTACTACAATGAGCAGTTCTTC. It encodes CASADLAYYNEQFF.

The CDR3 region has the DNA TGTGCCAGCGGATCCACTTTGGGCGGGACCCAAGAGACCCAGTACTTC. It codes for CASGSTLGGTQETQYF. The rearrangement joins TRBV28 to TRBJ2-5, with D perhaps matching TRBD2 (6 bases). This CDR3 contains 16 residues. Trimming stripped 8 bases from V and 1 base from J, with 20 bases between. Germline V gene sequence: CDR1 MDHEN, CDR2 SYDVKM.

J is TRBJ1-2 and V is TRBV14; no firm D call. From germline, CDR1 is SGHDN and CDR2 FVKESK. This CDR3 is built from 14 residues. V was clipped by 0 bases and J by 4 bases, with 9 bases between them. CDR3 nucleotide sequence: TGTGCCAGCAGCCAAGACCCGAGGGCCTATGGCTACACCTTC. Residues: CASSQDPRAYGYTF. The complete variable domain, with remaining parts taken from reference TRBV14 and TRBJ1-2, reads EAGVTQFPSHSVIEKGQTVTLRCDPISGHDNLYWYRRVMGKEIKFLLHFVKESKQDESGMPNNRFLAERTGGTYSTLKVQPAELEDSGVYFCASSQDPRAYGYTFGSGTRLTVV.

This chain joins TRBV9 and TRBJ1-2; 7 bases are shared with TRBD1. Germline-derived CDR1 and CDR2 are SGDLS and YYNGEE. The CDR3 spans 14 residues. The ends lost 3 bases at V and 6 bases at J; junction bases unmatched: 8. CDR3 residues: CASSAPGTDDGYTF. In nucleotides, the CDR3 is TGTGCCAGCAGCGCCCCCGGGACAGATGATGGCTACACCTTC.

The rearrangement links TRBV4-2 to TRBJ1-5, with TRBD1 as a possible D gene (6 bases). Germline V CDR1 and CDR2: LGHNA, YNFKEQ. The CDR3 contains 16 residues. Between the trimmed V and J ends, which lost 0 bases and 0 bases, there was a span of 9 bases. CDR3 sequence: CASSQDRTDSNQPQHF. CDR3 nucleotide sequence: TGTGCCAGCAGCCAAGACCGGACAGATAGCAATCAGCCCCAGCATTTT.

The chain links TRBV6-1 to TRBJ1-2, with D perhaps TRBD1 (6 bases). V lost 0 bases and J lost 4, with 9 bases in between. The CDR3 loop spans 14 amino acids. Germline loops: CDR1 MNHNS, CDR2 SASEGT. The CDR3 DNA is TGTGCCAGCAGTGAAGCCGGGGGGCGCTATGGCTACACCTTC. It codes for CASSEAGGRYGYTF.

This clone was seen a single time. The chain recombines TRBV2 with TRBJ2-2; 7 bases are a match to TRBD1. With 6 bases clipped from V and 1 base from J, the junction kept 8 bases outside the gene matches. The germline gives CDR1 SNHLY, CDR2 FYNNEI. The CDR3 loop spans 16 amino acids. The CDR3 DNA reads TGTGCCAGCAGAGGCTCGGACAGGCAGAACACCGGGGAGCTGTTTTTT. This codes for CASRGSDRQNTGELFF.

This clone has only a few counts. The chain joins TRBV5-1 to TRBJ1-2; 7 bases match TRBD1. The CDR3 has 15 amino acids. Germline V CDR1 and CDR2: SGHRS, YFSETQ. With 4 bases clipped from V and 4 bases from J, the junction kept 10 bases outside the gene matches. In nucleotides, the CDR3 is TGCGCCAGCAGCCCGGGACAGTCCAACGGCTATGGCTACACCTTC. Amino acids: CASSPGQSNGYGYTF.

The gene calls are TRBV11-1 and TRBJ1-4; D not resolved. V was trimmed by 5 bases and J by 2 bases, leaving 9 bases between them. Per germline, CDR1 SGHAT and CDR2 FQDESV (reference sequence). The CDR3 consists of 14 residues. CDR3 region: CASSTRWTNEKLFF. CDR3 bases: TGTGCCAGCAGCACCAGGTGGACTAATGAAAAACTGTTTTTT.

J is TRBJ1-2 and V is TRBV6-5, with TRBD1 identical over 7 bases. CDR1 MNHEY and CDR2 SVGAGI come from the germline V gene. V trimming: 5 bases; J trimming: 2 bases; junction bases outside the gene matches: 8. The CDR3 totals 15 residues. The CDR3 protein is CASSLGQATNYGYTF. The DNA for the CDR3 is TGTGCCAGCAGTCTCGGACAGGCGACAAACTATGGCTACACCTTC.

V is TRBV7-9 and J is TRBJ1-1; 8 bases fit TRBD1. V lost 3 bases, J lost 1 base, and 7 bases stayed unmatched. CDR3 size: 16 residues. The germline gives CDR1 SEHNR, CDR2 FQNEAQ (reference sequence). CDR3 region: CASSFQGAIPNTEAFF. As DNA, the CDR3 is TGTGCCAGCAGCTTTCAGGGGGCGATACCGAACACTGAAGCTTTCTTT.

This chain links TRBV9 with TRBJ2-1, with D perhaps matching TRBD2 (6 bases). CDR3 length: 13 residues. With 2 bases removed from V and 8 bases from J, the gap between germline ends came to 11 bases. The V gene's germline CDR1 is SGDLS and CDR2 YYNGEE. The CDR3 sequence is CASSVRGGDEQFF. The CDR3 DNA follows: TGTGCCAGCAGCGTGCGGGGAGGCGATGAGCAGTTCTTC.

This clone was seen a handful of times. The chain employs TRBV7-9 and TRBJ1-3; a possible D gene is TRBD1 (5 bases). The germline V gene encodes CDR1 SEHNR and CDR2 FQNEAQ (reference sequence). With 1 base removed from V and 0 bases from J, the gap between germline ends came to 16 bases. CDR3 length equals 18 residues. The DNA of the CDR3 is TGTGCCAGCAGCTTAGTATTTGCAACAGGCAGCTCTGGAAACACCATATATTTT. This encodes CASSLVFATGSSGNTIYF.

This sequence joins TRBV4-1 and TRBJ2-5; 9 nucleotides align to TRBD2. This CDR3 is 16 amino acids long. Germline V gives CDR1 MGHRA, CDR2 YSYEKL. J was trimmed by 5 bases and V by 1 base; bases with no gene match: 8. The CDR3 sequence: CASSQGNSGSWETQYF. The CDR3 DNA follows: TGCGCCAGCAGCCAAGGGAATAGCGGGAGCTGGGAGACCCAGTACTTC.

V usage is TRBV19 and J usage is TRBJ2-4, with TRBD1 matching over 8 bases. CDR1 and CDR2 from the germline V gene are LNHDA and SQIVND (reference sequence). The ends lost 2 bases at V and 4 bases at J; junction bases unmatched: 13. The CDR3 is 18 residues long. CDR3: CASSIPALDRAAKNIQYF. The CDR3 DNA reads as TGTGCCAGTAGTATACCCGCCTTGGACAGGGCGGCAAAAAACATTCAGTACTTC.

V usage is TRBV2 and J usage is TRBJ1-5, with 8 bases that match TRBD1. V dropped 7 bases and J dropped 2; count of bases not matched to a gene: 10. Germline V gene sequence: CDR1 SNHLY, CDR2 FYNNEI. This CDR3 spans 16 amino acids. The CDR3 here is CASKAQGALGNQPQHF. CDR3 coding DNA: TGTGCCAGCAAGGCCCAGGGGGCTCTGGGCAATCAGCCCCAGCATTTT.

The rearrangement joins TRBV6-6 to TRBJ2-7, with D maybe TRBD2 (6 bases). The CDR3 spans 15 residues. V lost 4 bases and J 6 bases, leaving 19 bases between the germline ends. Germline CDR1 and CDR2: MNHNY and SVGAGI (reference sequence). The CDR3: CASSSPGEAAGEQYF. DNA for the CDR3: TGTGCCAGCAGTTCACCGGGAGAAGCTGCGGGCGAGCAGTACTTC.

The chain couples TRBV5-4 to TRBJ2-5, with a tentative D call TRBD1 (5 bases). V was shortened by 1 base and J by 5 bases, with 15 bases between the two germline ends. CDR3 length: 15 amino acids. Germline V lookup: CDR1 SGHNT, CDR2 YYREEE (reference sequence). The CDR3: CASSLIPESGETQYF. CDR3 nucleotides: TGTGCCAGCAGCTTGATTCCCGAATCAGGGGAGACCCAGTACTTC.

In regard to this clone: Additional DNA sequences in this sample encode the identical CDR3. The chain uses TRBV30 and TRBJ1-3; no clear D gene. Germline V lookup: CDR1 GTSNPN, CDR2 SVGIG (reference sequence). The CDR3 runs 13 residues. Trimming left V 2 bases short and J 0 bases short, with 5 bases between. The CDR3 reads CAWSPGSGNTIYF. The CDR3 nucleotides read TGTGCCTGGAGTCCCGGCTCTGGAAACACCATATATTTT.

The V and J genes are TRBV27 and TRBJ1-1; weak D call: TRBD1 (5 bases). Looked up from germline, CDR1 is MNHEY and CDR2 is SMNVEV (reference sequence). V was shortened by 5 bases and J by 9 bases, with 13 bases between the two germline ends. This CDR3 comprises 12 residues. In DNA form, the CDR3 reads TGTGCCAGCAGTCCCCCCGGGACTCAAGCTTTCTTT. The encoded protein is CASSPPGTQAFF.

The rearrangement joins TRBV5-1 to TRBJ2-3; TRBD1 matches at 9 bases. The J segment lost 0 bases and the V segment lost 6 bases, leaving 17 bases of the junction unmatched. This CDR3 is built from 19 residues. Germline V gives CDR1 SGHRS, CDR2 YFSETQ. CDR3 sequence (DNA): TGCGCCAGCACCCCTTCCCTGACAGGGGGAAAGACTAGCACAGATACGCAGTATTTT. It specifies CASTPSLTGGKTSTDTQYF. The variable domain in full, completed from reference TRBV5-1 and TRBJ2-3, reads KAGVTQTPRYLIKTRGQQVTLSCSPISGHRSVSWYQQTPGQGLQFLFEYFSETQRNKGNFPGRFSGRQFSNSRSEMNVSTLELGDSALYLCASTPSLTGGKTSTDTQYFGPGTRLTVL.

V gene TRBV5-1 combines with J gene TRBJ1-2, with 12 nucleotides matching TRBD1. The ends lost 0 bases at V and 6 bases at J; junction bases unmatched: 18. This CDR3 region has 20 residues. Germline values: CDR1 SGHRS, CDR2 YFSETQ. The CDR3: CASSLVGSIRDRGQSHGYTF. Written as DNA, the CDR3 is TGCGCCAGCAGCTTGGTTGGTAGTATCCGGGACAGGGGGCAGTCGCATGGCTACACCTTC.

This chain connects TRBV12-3 or TRBV12-4 to TRBJ1-2; a weak D match, TRBD1 (5 bases). V dropped 5 bases and J dropped 8 bases, with 12 bases sitting between them. The CDR3 has 12 amino acids. The DNA for the CDR3 is TGTGCCAGCAGTCTTGACAGCGACGGCTACACCTTC. Protein sequence: CASSLDSDGYTF.

The chain is built from TRBV20-1 and TRBJ2-7, with 9 bases lining up with TRBD2. With V trimmed by 3 bases and J by 7 bases, 10 bases remained unmatched. The CDR3 runs 14 residues. Germline V gene sequence: CDR1 DFQATT, CDR2 SNEGSKA (reference sequence). The DNA for the CDR3 is TGCAGTGCTAGTGTTAGCGGGAGCCCGTCTGAGCAGTACTTC. Translating it yields CSASVSGSPSEQYF.

The V and J genes are TRBV29-1 and TRBJ1-1; D remains unclear. With 0 bases removed from V and 11 bases from J, the gap between germline ends came to 10 bases. Germline CDR1 reads SQVTM; CDR2 reads ANQGSEA. The CDR3 spans 11 residues. The CDR3 loop reads CSVEDPSGAFF. DNA of the CDR3: TGCAGCGTTGAAGACCCGTCCGGGGCTTTCTTT.

Here the CDR3 reads CASSLDRRASGPLEQYF. The CDR3 nucleotides are TGTGCCAGCAGCTTAGATCGGCGGGCTAGCGGACCCCTGGAGCAGTACTTC. This sequence joins TRBV11-2 and TRBJ2-7, with 7 bases matching TRBD2. J was trimmed by 7 bases and V by 0 bases; bases with no gene match: 15. Germline CDR1 is SGHAT and CDR2 is FQNNGV. The CDR3 contains 17 residues.

The V and J genes are TRBV6-5 and TRBJ2-7, with TRBD1 as a possible D gene (6 bases). This CDR3 is built from 14 residues. V shed 2 bases and J shed 6 bases, with 14 bases lying between them. The germline CDR1 and CDR2 sequences are MNHEY and SVGAGI. The CDR3, as DNA: TGTGCCAGCAGTTACAGGAGACAGGTCAGCGAGCAGTACTTC. Its protein is CASSYRRQVSEQYF.

V is TRBV7-9 and J is TRBJ2-4; 13 bases are a match to TRBD2. The CDR3 covers 18 residues. V gave up 0 bases and J gave up 2 bases; unmatched junction bases: 4. CDR1 is SEHNR and CDR2 is FQNEAQ in the germline V gene (reference sequence). The CDR3 sequence: CASSLATSGRISKNIQYF. The CDR3 DNA is TGTGCCAGCAGCTTAGCGACTAGCGGGAGGATATCCAAAAACATTCAGTACTTC. Filled out from reference TRBV7-9 and TRBJ2-4, the complete variable domain reads DTGVSQNPRHKITKRGQNVTFRCDPISEHNRLYWYRQTLGQGPEFLTYFQNEAQLEKSRLLSDRFSAERPKGSFSTLEIQRTEQGDSAMYLCASSLATSGRISKNIQYFGAGTRLSVL.

The rearrangement links TRBV28 to TRBJ2-7; maybe TRBD1 (6 bases). The V and J ends lost 7 bases and 3 bases respectively, with 13 bases between them. Germline V gene sequence: CDR1 MDHEN, CDR2 SYDVKM. This CDR3 comprises 13 residues. CDR3 bases: TGTGCCAGCACTGGCCCAGGGGACTACGAGCAGTACTTC. This encodes CASTGPGDYEQYF.

The gene calls are TRBV19 and TRBJ2-6, with D possibly matching TRBD1 (6 bases). V dropped 3 bases and J dropped 0 bases, with 21 bases sitting between them. This CDR3 region has 20 residues. Germline CDR1 reads LNHDA; CDR2 reads SQIVND (reference sequence). CDR3 sequence: CASSIQTQDRSFSGANVLTF. The CDR3 nucleotides read TGTGCCAGTAGTATTCAGACGCAGGACAGAAGTTTCTCTGGGGCCAACGTCCTGACTTTC.

This chain uses TRBV19 with TRBJ1-2; D might be TRBD1 (6 bases). Germline assignment: CDR1 LNHDA and CDR2 SQIVND (reference sequence). The CDR3 runs to 15 residues. The V gene lost 3 bases and the J gene lost 6 bases, with 17 bases spanning the gap. In nucleotides, the CDR3 is TGTGCCAGTAGTATGGTCCTACAGGGTCGTCATGGCTACACCTTC. Amino acids: CASSMVLQGRHGYTF.